The rows below give T cell receptor beta chains drawn from one sample of a study of cytomegalovirus exposure and HLA in healthy donors. Produced via immunoSEQ multiplex PCR; TCRdb's table is partial and in-frame only. This table has about 92,000 clones, more than 65% appearing once. The sample comprised PBMCs. The receptors were sampled from a girl aged 2 to 9 in good health and CMV-seropositive. CDR3s include the opening cysteine and the closing phenylalanine or tryptophan. D genes are given only for firm matches. Clone size appears in some rows only: once, few, many, or a class for an expanded clone.

d_call: TRBD1; v_call: TRBV28; clone_size: NA; j_call: TRBJ1-1; cdr3_aa: CASSPRQGGTEAFF; cdr3_nt: TGTGCCAGCAGTCCCCGACAGGGAGGAACTGAAGCTTTCTTT
d_call: TRBD2; v_call: TRBV27; clone_size: NA; j_call: TRBJ2-1; cdr3_aa: CASSTPGLAKYNEQFF; cdr3_nt: TGTGCCAGCAGCACTCCGGGACTAGCGAAGTACAATGAGCAGTTCTTC
d_call: NA; v_call: TRBV25-1; clone_size: NA; j_call: TRBJ1-1; cdr3_aa: CASRAGYTEAFF; cdr3_nt: TGTGCCAGCAGGGCGGGTTACACTGAAGCTTTCTTT
d_call: NA; v_call: TRBV7-8; clone_size: NA; j_call: TRBJ1-3; cdr3_aa: CASSLRIWAGAYGNTIYF; cdr3_nt: TGTGCCAGCAGCTTAAGGATATGGGCAGGGGCATATGGAAACACCATATATTTT
d_call: NA; v_call: TRBV7-9; clone_size: few; j_call: TRBJ1-3; cdr3_aa: CASTPAGVGSGNTIYF; cdr3_nt: TGTGCCAGCACCCCGGCGGGGGTCGGCTCTGGAAACACCATATATTTT
d_call: NA; v_call: TRBV6-6; clone_size: NA; j_call: TRBJ2-3; cdr3_aa: CASRDGGTDTQYF; cdr3_nt: TGTGCCAGCAGGGACGGGGGCACAGATACGCAGTATTTT
d_call: NA; v_call: TRBV2; clone_size: NA; j_call: TRBJ1-1; cdr3_aa: CASSPEEGATEAFF; cdr3_nt: TGTGCCAGCAGTCCTGAGGAGGGTGCCACTGAAGCTTTCTTT
d_call: NA; v_call: TRBV28; clone_size: NA; j_call: TRBJ2-7; cdr3_aa: CASAPLATNPYEQYF; cdr3_nt: TGTGCCAGTGCGCCTCTAGCGACCAATCCCTACGAGCAGTACTTC
d_call: TRBD1; v_call: TRBV18; clone_size: NA; j_call: TRBJ2-5; cdr3_aa: CASSPWDSHQETQYF; cdr3_nt: TGTGCCAGCTCACCATGGGACAGCCATCAAGAGACCCAGTACTTC
d_call: TRBD2; v_call: TRBV5-1; clone_size: NA; j_call: TRBJ2-1; cdr3_aa: CASQTSGYNEQFF; cdr3_nt: TGCGCCAGCCAAACTAGCGGCTACAATGAGCAGTTCTTC
d_call: NA; v_call: TRBV5-6; clone_size: NA; j_call: TRBJ1-2; cdr3_aa: CASSYLRQPNYGYTF; cdr3_nt: TGTGCCAGCAGCTATCTTAGACAGCCCAACTATGGCTACACCTTC
d_call: NA; v_call: TRBV4-3; clone_size: NA; j_call: TRBJ1-1; cdr3_aa: CASSQASLQDGYTEAFF; cdr3_nt: TGCGCCAGCAGCCAAGCTTCCCTACAGGATGGTTACACTGAAGCTTTCTTT
d_call: NA; v_call: TRBV9; clone_size: NA; j_call: TRBJ2-7; cdr3_aa: CASSVDGVSSYEQYF; cdr3_nt: TGTGCCAGCAGCGTAGACGGGGTGAGCTCCTACGAGCAGTACTTC
d_call: NA; v_call: TRBV2; clone_size: NA; j_call: TRBJ2-2; cdr3_aa: CASSEDRFFTGELFF; cdr3_nt: TGTGCCAGCAGTGAAGACAGGTTTTTCACCGGGGAGCTGTTTTTT
d_call: NA; v_call: TRBV5-1; clone_size: NA; j_call: TRBJ1-1; cdr3_aa: CASKGGEITEAFF; cdr3_nt: TGCGCCAGCAAGGGGGGGGAAATAACTGAAGCTTTCTTT
d_call: NA; v_call: TRBV4-1; clone_size: once; j_call: TRBJ2-3; cdr3_aa: CASSLLAAKTQYF; cdr3_nt: TGCGCCAGCAGCCTACTAGCCGCTAAGACGCAGTATTTT
d_call: NA; v_call: TRBV4-3; clone_size: NA; j_call: TRBJ2-2; cdr3_aa: CASSAGPSAGELFF; cdr3_nt: TGCGCCAGCAGCGCGGGCCCTTCCGCCGGGGAGCTGTTTTTT
d_call: TRBD2; v_call: TRBV30; clone_size: once; j_call: TRBJ2-7; cdr3_aa: CAWRGLAYEQYF; cdr3_nt: TGTGCCTGGAGGGGACTAGCTTACGAGCAGTACTTC
d_call: NA; v_call: TRBV14; clone_size: NA; j_call: TRBJ2-1; cdr3_aa: CASSLSTGPDNEQFF; cdr3_nt: TGTGCCAGCAGCCTATCGACAGGTCCGGACAATGAGCAGTTCTTC
d_call: NA; v_call: TRBV27; clone_size: NA; j_call: TRBJ2-3; cdr3_aa: CASSPNCTDTQYF; cdr3_nt: TGTGCCAGCAGTCCTAACTGCACAGATACGCAGTATTTT
d_call: NA; v_call: TRBV2; clone_size: NA; j_call: TRBJ1-1; cdr3_aa: CASRGRGQGAFF; cdr3_nt: TGTGCCAGCAGAGGTAGGGGACAAGGAGCTTTCTTT
d_call: TRBD2; v_call: TRBV28; clone_size: NA; j_call: TRBJ2-1; cdr3_aa: CASSPGLVYNEQFF; cdr3_nt: TGTGCCAGCAGCCCGGGACTAGTTTACAATGAGCAGTTCTTC
d_call: TRBD1; v_call: TRBV29-1; clone_size: once; j_call: TRBJ1-6; cdr3_aa: CSASQGAANSPLHF; cdr3_nt: TGCAGCGCGTCCCAGGGGGCGGCTAATTCACCCCTCCACTTT
d_call: NA; v_call: TRBV28; clone_size: NA; j_call: TRBJ1-1; cdr3_aa: CASSPGQYSDEAFF; cdr3_nt: TGTGCCAGCAGTCCAGGACAGTACTCCGATGAAGCTTTCTTT
d_call: NA; v_call: TRBV19; clone_size: NA; j_call: TRBJ1-4; cdr3_aa: CASRGANEKLFF; cdr3_nt: TGTGCCAGCAGGGGTGCTAATGAAAAACTGTTTTTT
d_call: TRBD2; v_call: TRBV7-2; clone_size: NA; j_call: TRBJ2-1; cdr3_aa: CASSLVAAGSNEQFF; cdr3_nt: TGTGCCAGCAGCTTAGTCGCAGCGGGAAGCAATGAGCAGTTCTTC
d_call: NA; v_call: TRBV4-1; clone_size: NA; j_call: TRBJ2-7; cdr3_aa: CASSQSEGSTYEQYF; cdr3_nt: TGCGCCAGCAGCCAATCGGAGGGTAGCACCTACGAGCAGTACTTC
d_call: TRBD2; v_call: TRBV10-3; clone_size: once; j_call: TRBJ2-5; cdr3_aa: CAISVSSGSPETQYF; cdr3_nt: TGTGCCATCAGTGTTTCTAGCGGGAGTCCAGAGACCCAGTACTTC
d_call: NA; v_call: TRBV7-9; clone_size: NA; j_call: TRBJ2-3; cdr3_aa: CASSLGQQSTDTQYF; cdr3_nt: TGTGCCAGCAGCCTGGGACAACAGAGCACAGATACGCAGTATTTT
d_call: TRBD2; v_call: TRBV30; clone_size: NA; j_call: TRBJ2-5; cdr3_aa: CAWSVRGRAQETQYF; cdr3_nt: TGTGCCTGGAGTGTACGCGGGAGGGCCCAAGAGACCCAGTACTTC
d_call: TRBD1; v_call: TRBV6-1; clone_size: NA; j_call: TRBJ1-1; cdr3_aa: CASSRWDRQAFF; cdr3_nt: TGTGCCAGCAGTAGATGGGACAGGCAAGCTTTCTTT
d_call: TRBD1; v_call: TRBV30; clone_size: NA; j_call: TRBJ1-1; cdr3_aa: CAWSALPGGSGTEAFF; cdr3_nt: TGTGCCTGGAGTGCCCTGCCAGGGGGTAGTGGAACTGAAGCTTTCTTT
d_call: TRBD1; v_call: TRBV25-1; clone_size: few; j_call: TRBJ1-5; cdr3_aa: CASTQGDSQPQHF; cdr3_nt: TGTGCCAGCACCCAGGGGGATAGCCAGCCCCAGCATTTT
d_call: NA; v_call: TRBV29-1; clone_size: NA; j_call: TRBJ2-7; cdr3_aa: CSVEETRAYEQYF; cdr3_nt: TGCAGCGTTGAAGAGACGCGGGCCTACGAGCAGTACTTC
d_call: NA; v_call: TRBV7-2; clone_size: NA; j_call: TRBJ2-7; cdr3_aa: CASSFPYRDNSYEQYF; cdr3_nt: TGTGCCAGCAGCTTCCCTTACAGGGATAACTCCTACGAGCAGTACTTC
d_call: NA; v_call: TRBV5-4; clone_size: NA; j_call: TRBJ2-7; cdr3_aa: CASSLAQGYEQYF; cdr3_nt: TGTGCCAGCAGCTTGGCTCAGGGCTACGAGCAGTACTTC
d_call: NA; v_call: TRBV6-6; clone_size: NA; j_call: TRBJ2-7; cdr3_aa: CASSSARGSYEQYF; cdr3_nt: TGTGCCAGCAGTTCGGCCAGGGGTTCCTACGAGCAGTACTTC
d_call: NA; v_call: TRBV9; clone_size: NA; j_call: TRBJ2-7; cdr3_aa: CASSVAGEQYF; cdr3_nt: TGTGCCAGCAGCGTAGCAGGCGAGCAGTACTTC
d_call: TRBD1; v_call: TRBV19; clone_size: NA; j_call: TRBJ1-1; cdr3_aa: CASTRTGAQTEAFF; cdr3_nt: TGTGCCAGTACTAGAACAGGGGCGCAGACTGAAGCTTTCTTT
d_call: NA; v_call: TRBV6-5; clone_size: NA; j_call: TRBJ1-1; cdr3_aa: CASSPFLNTEAFF; cdr3_nt: TGTGCCAGCAGTCCTTTCTTGAACACTGAAGCTTTCTTT
d_call: TRBD2; v_call: TRBV6-6; clone_size: NA; j_call: TRBJ2-7; cdr3_aa: CASSYLGLAGVYEQYF; cdr3_nt: TGTGCCAGCAGTTACCTCGGACTAGCGGGAGTCTACGAGCAGTACTTC
d_call: NA; v_call: TRBV19; clone_size: few; j_call: TRBJ1-5; cdr3_aa: CASGRTIQPQHF; cdr3_nt: TGTGCCAGTGGCAGAACTATCCAGCCCCAGCATTTT
d_call: TRBD1; v_call: TRBV27; clone_size: NA; j_call: TRBJ1-4; cdr3_aa: CASSPGTATNEKLFF; cdr3_nt: TGTGCCAGCAGTCCCGGGACAGCAACTAATGAAAAACTGTTTTTT
d_call: TRBD1; v_call: TRBV25-1; clone_size: NA; j_call: TRBJ1-2; cdr3_aa: CASSGQGARNYGYTF; cdr3_nt: TGTGCCAGCAGTGGACAGGGGGCGCGAAACTATGGCTACACCTTC
d_call: TRBD1; v_call: TRBV28; clone_size: NA; j_call: TRBJ2-7; cdr3_aa: CASSSGTEPYEQYF; cdr3_nt: TGTGCCAGCAGTTCCGGGACAGAACCCTACGAGCAGTACTTC
d_call: TRBD1; v_call: TRBV13; clone_size: NA; j_call: TRBJ1-4; cdr3_aa: CASSLTGGNEKLFF; cdr3_nt: TGTGCCAGCAGCTTAACAGGGGGTAATGAAAAACTGTTTTTT
d_call: TRBD1; v_call: TRBV18; clone_size: NA; j_call: TRBJ1-2; cdr3_aa: CASSPAEDRVYGYTF; cdr3_nt: TGTGCCAGCTCACCAGCTGAGGACAGGGTCTATGGCTACACCTTC
d_call: NA; v_call: TRBV28; clone_size: NA; j_call: TRBJ2-3; cdr3_aa: CASSTRLNTQYF; cdr3_nt: TGTGCCAGCAGTACCCGACTAAATACGCAGTATTTT